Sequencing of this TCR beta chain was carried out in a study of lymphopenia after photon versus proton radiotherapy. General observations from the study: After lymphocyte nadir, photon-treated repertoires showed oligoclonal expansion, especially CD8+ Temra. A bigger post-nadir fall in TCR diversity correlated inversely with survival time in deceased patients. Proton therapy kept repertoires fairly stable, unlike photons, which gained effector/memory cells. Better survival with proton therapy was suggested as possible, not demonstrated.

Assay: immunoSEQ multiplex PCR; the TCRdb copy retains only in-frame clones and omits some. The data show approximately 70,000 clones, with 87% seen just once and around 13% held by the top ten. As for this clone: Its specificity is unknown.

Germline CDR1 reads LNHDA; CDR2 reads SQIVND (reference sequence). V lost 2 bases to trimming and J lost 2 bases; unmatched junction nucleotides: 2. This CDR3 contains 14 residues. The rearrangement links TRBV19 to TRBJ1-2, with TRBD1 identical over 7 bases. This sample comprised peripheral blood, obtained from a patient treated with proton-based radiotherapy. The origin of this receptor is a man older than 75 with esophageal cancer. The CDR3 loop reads CASSISTGNYGYTF. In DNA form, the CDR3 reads TGTGCCAGTAGTATATCGACAGGGAACTATGGCTACACCTTC. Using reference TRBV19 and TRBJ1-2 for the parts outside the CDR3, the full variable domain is DGGITQSPKYLFRKEGQNVTLSCEQNLNHDAMYWYRQDPGQGLRLIYYSQIVNDFQKGDIAEGYSVSREKKESFPLTVTSAQKNPTAFYLCASSISTGNYGYTFGSGTRLTVV.